This T cell receptor beta chain comes out of a study of Tregs in tolerant kidney transplant recipients (dated by TCRdb to between 2019 and 2020). About the investigation overall: Before combined kidney and bone marrow transplantation, this study identified donor-specific regulatory T cells using TCRbeta sequencing and then followed those same cells after transplant. Several methods of expanding Tregs specific for an allogeneic donor were compared by TCRbeta repertoire sequencing in 3 healthy controls.

The research as a whole found: Biological reproducibility was not examined directly, but technical replication error appeared to be minimal. The study was limited by small patient numbers, and the findings need validation in larger populations and under other immunosuppression protocols. The most biologically relevant and donor-specific TCRbeta repertoire appeared to be identified by expanding Tregs with activated donor B cells.

Unstimulated Tregs (CD4+CD25+CD127-), CD4+ non-Tregs (CD4+CD25-), CD4 and CD8 cells were FACS-sorted from thawed PBMCs. Blood from healthy controls was obtained either from healthy volunteers or as purchased buffy coats. Healthy control blood was processed to PBMCs by Ficoll density gradient and cryopreserved, and patient PBMCs were collected before and after transplant. The CDR3 sequence holds 13 residues, the cysteine and phenylalanine included. Only the CDR3 part of the read is kept: 39 bases, read in frame from the first base. Deletion took 3 bases off V and 5 bases off J, with a span of 10 bases between the germline ends. In the germline V gene, CDR1 corresponds to LGHNA and CDR2 to YNFKEQ. Comment on this clone: Its antigen is not yet known. The sample holds no much larger clone one base away, and base qualities are not on file.

For TCRbeta CDR3 sequencing, genomic DNA from the sorted cells was extracted using the QIAGEN DNeasy Blood and Tissue Kit. High-throughput TCRbeta CDR3 sequencing, which included PCR amplification with bias correction and internal controls, was done commercially through immunoSEQ. Regarding the original processing steps: Unique productive TCRbeta sequences were defined by CDR3 nucleotide sequence where primers matched, and otherwise by CDR3 amino acid sequence together with Vbeta and Jbeta genes. To correct sorting error, sequences shared between sorted populations at a frequency ratio of 2:1 or less were removed; the rest were assigned to the higher population. Sequences were defined as donor-reactive when expanded at least 5-fold in CFSE-low cells versus unstimulated cells and present at a frequency of at least 0.01% in CFSE-low cells. Jensen-Shannon divergence, calculated on the top 100 TCRbeta sequences ranked by frequency, was used to quantify repertoire divergence. For samples with multiple sequencing runs, sorting error was corrected in each run separately before the runs were combined. TCRdb provides this immuneACCESS table in a form limited to in-frame rearrangements. Some clones are lacking; in checked studies, under half of them reflect an unresolved V gene, and why the rest are absent is not known. V and J calls and clone size come straight from that table; D and trimming were deduced from the DNA. The sample contains some 240,000 clones, 65% to 85% of them found a single time. The ten largest clones take up 0.64% of the sample.

Material for sequencing was CD4+ T cells from blood. This TCR was recovered from a human donor in good health. Recombination joined TRBV4-2 with TRBJ1-2; the D gene identity is not certain. In nucleotides, the sequence is TGTGCCAGCAGCCAGGAACCGGGTTATGGCTACACCTTC. The translation is CASSQEPGYGYTF.